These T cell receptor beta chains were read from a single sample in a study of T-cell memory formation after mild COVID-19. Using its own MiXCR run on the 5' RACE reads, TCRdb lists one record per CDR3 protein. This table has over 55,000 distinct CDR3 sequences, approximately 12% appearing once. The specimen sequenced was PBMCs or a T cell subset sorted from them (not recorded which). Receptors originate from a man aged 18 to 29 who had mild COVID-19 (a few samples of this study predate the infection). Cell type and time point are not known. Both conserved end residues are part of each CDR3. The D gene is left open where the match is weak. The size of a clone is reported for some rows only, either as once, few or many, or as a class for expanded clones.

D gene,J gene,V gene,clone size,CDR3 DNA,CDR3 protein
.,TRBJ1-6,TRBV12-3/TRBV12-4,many,TGTGCCAGCAGGGCCGGTGGGCACTCCTATAATTCACCCCTCCACTTT,CASRAGGHSYNSPLHF
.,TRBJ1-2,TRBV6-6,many,TGTGCCGGACTAGGAGACGACTATGGCTACACCTTC,CAGLGDDYGYTF
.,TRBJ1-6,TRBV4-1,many,TGCGCCAGCAGCCAAGGGCCTCGGGGTCCTTCACCCCTCCACTTT,CASSQGPRGPSPLHF
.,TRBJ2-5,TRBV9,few,TGTGCCAGCAGCATCTCAGGGGAGGGAGAGACCCAGTACTTC,CASSISGEGETQYF
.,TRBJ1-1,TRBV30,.,TGTGCCTGGAGTGTAAGCGGCAGTCTTCCAGCTTTCTTT,CAWSVSGSLPAFF
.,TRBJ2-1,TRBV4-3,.,TGCGCCAGCAGCCCAGTCCCCGGTTACAATGAGCAGTTCTTC,CASSPVPGYNEQFF
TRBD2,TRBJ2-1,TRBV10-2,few,TGCGCCAGCCGGGGGCTAGCGGGCAATGAGCAGTTCTTC,CASRGLAGNEQFF
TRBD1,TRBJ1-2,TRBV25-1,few,TGTGCCGGCCCGGGACAGAACTATGGCTACACCTTC,CAGPGQNYGYTF
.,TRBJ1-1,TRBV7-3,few,TGTGCCAGCAGCTTAACGGCGAACACTGAAGCTTTCTTT,CASSLTANTEAFF
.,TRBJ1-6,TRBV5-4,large,TGTGCCAGCAGGGCCATGAAGGGCTCCTATAATTCACCCCTCCACTTT,CASRAMKGSYNSPLHF
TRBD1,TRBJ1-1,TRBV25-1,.,TGTGCCATAACAGGGGCCTTGAACACTGAAGCTTTCTTT,CAITGALNTEAFF
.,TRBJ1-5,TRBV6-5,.,TGTGCCAGCAGCACGACCTCCACCCAGCCCCAGCATTTT,CASSTTSTQPQHF
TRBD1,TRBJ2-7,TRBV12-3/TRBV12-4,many,TGTGCCAGCAGTTCCGACAGGGGGGACTATACCGGATGGGAGCAGTACTTC,CASSSDRGDYTGWEQYF
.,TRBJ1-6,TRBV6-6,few,TGTGCCAGCAGTTACTCGAAGGGAGAGGGGATTTATAATTCACCCCTCCACTTT,CASSYSKGEGIYNSPLHF
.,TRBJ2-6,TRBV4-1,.,TGCGCCAGCAGCCGACAGGACAGTCCCTCTGGGGCCAACGTCCTGACTTTC,CASSRQDSPSGANVLTF
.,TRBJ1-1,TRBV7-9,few,TGTGCCAGCAACTGGGGGTCGGGGGGTGAAGCTTTCTTT,CASNWGSGGEAFF
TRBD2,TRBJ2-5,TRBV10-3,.,TGTGCCAGCTCCGCCACTAGCGGGGGTGGTGGGACCCAGTACTTC,CASSATSGGGGTQYF